Listed here are 6 T cell receptor beta chains from one sample, sequenced in a study of CD8+ T cells in alopecia areata. Sequencing used cDNA as its template, made by extracting RNA and reverse transcribing it. Sequencing was performed with immunoSEQ multiplex PCR; in TCRdb, only in-frame clones are kept and a portion is missing. The sample lists roughly 150,000 clones, more than 45% occurring once. The sequences come from CD8+ T cells sorted from blood, collected at week 0. These receptors all stem from a human donor with alopecia areata.

Notes on this clone: This sequence is one base from a far larger clone and is likely a read error. This chain uses TRBV5-5 with TRBJ2-3, with 8 bases matching TRBD1. V shed 0 bases and J 5 bases; nucleotides not matched to a gene: 14. The germline V gene encodes CDR1 SGHKS and CDR2 YYEKEE (reference sequence). The CDR3 extends over 18 amino acids. The CDR3 protein is CASSLGRFDRGRGDTQYF. CDR3 nucleotides: TGTGCCAGCAGCTTGGGGCGATTTGACAGGGGAAGAGGAGATACGCAGTATTTT. The full variable domain, its missing parts supplied by reference TRBV5-5 and TRBJ2-3, is DAGVTQSPTHLIKTRGQQVTLRCSPISGHKSVSWYQQVLGQGPQFIFQYYEKEERGRGNFPDRFSARQFPNYSSELNVNALLLGDSALYLCASSLGRFDRGRGDTQYFGPGTRLTVL.

The CDR3 DNA sequence: TGTGCCAGCAGCTTAGGGGGGACAGGGTATGGCTACACCTTC. Protein: CASSLGGTGYGYTF. The chain employs TRBV13 and TRBJ1-2; 9 bases agree with TRBD1. Germline V gene data show CDR1 as PRHDT and CDR2 as FYEKMQ (reference sequence). The length of the CDR3 is 14 residues. The junction had 1 base not matched to a gene; V was cut back by 0 bases and J by 5 bases.

This chain joins TRBV10-3 and TRBJ2-2; no clear D gene. This CDR3 has 13 amino acids. CDR1 and CDR2 from the germline V gene are ENHRY and SYGVKD. Trimming stripped 7 bases from V and 1 base from J, with 7 bases between. In nucleotides, the CDR3 is TGTGCCATCAATCCAGAGAACACCGGGGAGCTGTTTTTT. It yields the protein CAINPENTGELFF.

V gene TRBV7-2 combines with J gene TRBJ2-1; 7 bases align to TRBD2. This CDR3 has 13 residues. CDR1 is SGHTA, CDR2 FQGNSA, per germline. Trimming at V came to 2 bases and at J to 8 bases, leaving 3 bases not matched to a gene. CDR3 nucleotide sequence: TGTGCCAGCAGCTTAACTAGCGCGGATGAGCAGTTCTTC. Its protein is CASSLTSADEQFF.

The CDR3 nucleotides are TGCAGCGTTGAAACAGGGGACGGTGGCTACACCTTC. This gives the protein CSVETGDGGYTF. The chain carries TRBV29-1 and TRBJ1-2; the match to TRBD1 covers 7 bases. CDR1 and CDR2 from the germline V gene are SQVTM and ANQGSEA. Trimming took 2 bases from V and 7 from J; bases not matched to a gene: 4. The CDR3 has 12 residues.

The J gene is TRBJ2-3, the V gene TRBV11-2; 9 nucleotides match TRBD2. The V gene's germline CDR1 is SGHAT and CDR2 FQNNGV. Losses at the gene ends were 0 bases for V and 4 bases for J; bases not matched to a gene: 5. The CDR3 totals 16 residues. CDR3 region: CASSLDLAGIPDTQYF. CDR3 coding DNA: TGTGCCAGCAGCTTAGATCTAGCGGGGATACCAGATACGCAGTATTTT.